This T cell receptor beta chain was identified during a study of Ad26.COV2.S vaccination and SARS-CoV-2 variants. Study-wide background: Dosing was one shot or two shots 56 days apart.

Treatment given: about 20 received Ad26.COV2.S at low or high dose, single or two shots; about 5 received placebo; per-sample allocation not given. Collection of samples fell on day 63 after the first vaccine or placebo injection. Trimming shortened V by 7 bases and J by 8 bases, and 9 bases separated the two germline ends. CDR1 is SGHAT and CDR2 is FQDESV in the germline V gene (reference sequence). This CDR3 is built from 11 residues. Some clones are missing from TCRdb's copy, which holds only in-frame ones; the method was immunoSEQ multiplex PCR. The repertoire holds around 300,000 clones, with about nine tenths as singletons.

The V and J genes are TRBV11-1 and TRBJ2-1, with D perhaps TRBD2 (5 bases). The sample here was peripheral blood, taken in a trial of Ad26.COV2.S vaccine versus placebo. This receptor was obtained from a person between 18 and 65 years old who received the Ad26.COV2.S COVID-19 vaccine or a placebo. This CDR3 is CASTLADEQFF. CDR3 sequence (DNA): TGTGCCAGCACCCTAGCCGATGAGCAGTTCTTC. Supplemented by reference TRBV11-1 and TRBJ2-1, the full variable domain reads EAEVAQSPRYKITEKSQAVAFWCDPISGHATLYWYRQILGQGPELLVQFQDESVVDDSQLPKDRFSAERLKGVDSTLKIQPAELGDSAMYLCASTLADEQFFGPGTRLTVL.